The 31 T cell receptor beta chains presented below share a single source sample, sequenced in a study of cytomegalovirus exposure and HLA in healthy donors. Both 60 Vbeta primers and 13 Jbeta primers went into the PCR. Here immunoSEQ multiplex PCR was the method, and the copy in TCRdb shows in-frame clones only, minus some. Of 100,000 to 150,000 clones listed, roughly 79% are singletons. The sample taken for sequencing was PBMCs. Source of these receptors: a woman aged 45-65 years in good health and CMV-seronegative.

In DNA, the CDR3 is TGCAGCGTTGAGGCAGGAACGAACACTGAAGCTTTCTTT. It translates to CSVEAGTNTEAFF. V usage is TRBV29-1 and J usage is TRBJ1-1, with D uncertain. Looked up from germline, CDR1 is SQVTM and CDR2 is ANQGSEA. The CDR3 has 13 amino acids. V gave up 3 bases and J gave up 1 base, with 9 bases separating them.

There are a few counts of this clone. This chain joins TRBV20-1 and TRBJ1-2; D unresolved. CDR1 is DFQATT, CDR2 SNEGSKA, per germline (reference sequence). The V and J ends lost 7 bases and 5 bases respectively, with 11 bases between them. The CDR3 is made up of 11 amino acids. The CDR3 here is CSGQDLYGYTF. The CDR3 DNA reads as TGCAGTGGGCAGGATCTTTATGGCTACACCTTC.

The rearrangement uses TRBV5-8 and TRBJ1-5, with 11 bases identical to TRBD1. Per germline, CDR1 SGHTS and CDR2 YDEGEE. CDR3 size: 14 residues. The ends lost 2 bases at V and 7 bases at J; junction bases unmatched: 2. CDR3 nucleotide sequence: TGTGCCAGCAGCTTAGGACAGGGGGCACAGCCCCAGCATTTT. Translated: CASSLGQGAQPQHF.

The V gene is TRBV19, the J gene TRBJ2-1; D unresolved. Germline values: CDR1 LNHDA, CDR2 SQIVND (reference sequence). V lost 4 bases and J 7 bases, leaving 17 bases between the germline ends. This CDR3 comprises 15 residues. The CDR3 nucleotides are TGTGCCAGTAGTACCGGCCCGGTGACACAGAATGAGCAGTTCTTC. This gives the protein CASSTGPVTQNEQFF.

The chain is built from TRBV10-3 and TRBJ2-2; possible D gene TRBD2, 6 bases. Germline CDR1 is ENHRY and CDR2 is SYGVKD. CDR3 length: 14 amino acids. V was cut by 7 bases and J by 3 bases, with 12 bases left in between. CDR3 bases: TGTGCCATCAAGCCGGGAGTCTACACCGGGGAGCTGTTTTTT. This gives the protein CAIKPGVYTGELFF.

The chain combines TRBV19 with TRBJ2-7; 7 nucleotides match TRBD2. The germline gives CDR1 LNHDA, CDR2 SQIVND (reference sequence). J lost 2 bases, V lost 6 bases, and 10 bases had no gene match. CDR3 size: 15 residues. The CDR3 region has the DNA TGTGCCAGTAGCCTTAGCGGGTTCGAGACCTACGAGCAGTACTTC. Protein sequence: CASSLSGFETYEQYF.

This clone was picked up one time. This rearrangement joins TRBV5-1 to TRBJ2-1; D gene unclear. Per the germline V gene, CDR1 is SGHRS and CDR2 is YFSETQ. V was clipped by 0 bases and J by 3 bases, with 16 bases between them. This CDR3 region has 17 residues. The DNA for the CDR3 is TGCGCCAGCAGCTTGGGTCTCGACGGGTCCCTCTACAATGAGCAGTTCTTC. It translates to CASSLGLDGSLYNEQFF.

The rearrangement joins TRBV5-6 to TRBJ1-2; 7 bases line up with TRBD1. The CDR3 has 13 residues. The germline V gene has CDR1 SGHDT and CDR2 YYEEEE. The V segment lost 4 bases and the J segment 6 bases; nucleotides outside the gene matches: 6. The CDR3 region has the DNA TGTGCCAGCAGCCGGATAGGGGGCGATGGCTACACCTTC. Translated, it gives CASSRIGGDGYTF.

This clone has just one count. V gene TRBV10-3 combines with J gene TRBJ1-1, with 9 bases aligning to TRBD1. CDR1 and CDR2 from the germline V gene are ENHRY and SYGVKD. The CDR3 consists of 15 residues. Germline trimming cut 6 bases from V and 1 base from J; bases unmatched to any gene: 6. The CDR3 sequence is CAIRADRGGNTEAFF. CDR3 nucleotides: TGTGCCATCAGGGCTGACAGGGGGGGGAACACTGAAGCTTTCTTT.

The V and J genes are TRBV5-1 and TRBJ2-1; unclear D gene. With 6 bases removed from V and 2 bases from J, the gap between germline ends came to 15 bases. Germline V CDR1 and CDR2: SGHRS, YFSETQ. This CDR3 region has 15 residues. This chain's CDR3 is CASTPNGETYNEQFF. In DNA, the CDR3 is TGCGCCAGCACCCCGAACGGAGAGACCTACAATGAGCAGTTCTTC.

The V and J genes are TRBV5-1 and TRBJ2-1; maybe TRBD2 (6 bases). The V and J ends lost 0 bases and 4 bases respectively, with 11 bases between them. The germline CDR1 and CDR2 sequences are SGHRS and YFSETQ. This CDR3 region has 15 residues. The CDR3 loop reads CASSLDAAGYNEQFF. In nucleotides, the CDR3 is TGCGCCAGCAGCTTGGACGCGGCGGGATACAATGAGCAGTTCTTC.

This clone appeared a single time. The CDR3 DNA reads TGTGCCAGTAGTATAGCCGCTAGCGGGTACACCGGGGAGCTGTTTTTT. Protein product: CASSIAASGYTGELFF. The chain employs TRBV19 and TRBJ2-2; 8 bases are shared with TRBD2. CDR3 length: 16 residues. The V segment lost 1 base and the J segment 3 bases; nucleotides outside the gene matches: 4. Germline V gene data show CDR1 as LNHDA and CDR2 as SQIVND (reference sequence).

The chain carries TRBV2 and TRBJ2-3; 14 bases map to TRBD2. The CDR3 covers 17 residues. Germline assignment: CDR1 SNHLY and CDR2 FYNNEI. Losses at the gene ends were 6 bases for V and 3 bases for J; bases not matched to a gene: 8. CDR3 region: CASSPSRLAGGTDTQYF. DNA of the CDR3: TGTGCCAGCAGCCCCTCCCGACTAGCGGGAGGGACAGATACGCAGTATTTT.

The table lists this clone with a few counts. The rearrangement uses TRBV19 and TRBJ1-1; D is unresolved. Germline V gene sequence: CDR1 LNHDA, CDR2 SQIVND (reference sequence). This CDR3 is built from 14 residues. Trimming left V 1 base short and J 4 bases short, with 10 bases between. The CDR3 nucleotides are TGTGCCAGTAGTATAGTCGAGGGAGTCACTGAAGCTTTCTTT. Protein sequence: CASSIVEGVTEAFF. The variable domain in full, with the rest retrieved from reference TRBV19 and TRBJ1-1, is DGGITQSPKYLFRKEGQNVTLSCEQNLNHDAMYWYRQDPGQGLRLIYYSQIVNDFQKGDIAEGYSVSREKKESFPLTVTSAQKNPTAFYLCASSIVEGVTEAFFGQGTRLTVV.

For the CDR3, the DNA is TGTGCCAGTACCGCCCCGGTTGAGGTCAATGAGCAGTTCTTC. Amino acid sequence: CASTAPVEVNEQFF. This chain links TRBV19 with TRBJ2-1; D is unclear. This CDR3 region has 14 residues. Trimming took 7 bases from V and 6 from J, leaving 16 bases between them. Germline CDR1 reads LNHDA; CDR2 reads SQIVND (reference sequence). Full variable domain (missing parts from reference TRBV19 and TRBJ2-1): DGGITQSPKYLFRKEGQNVTLSCEQNLNHDAMYWYRQDPGQGLRLIYYSQIVNDFQKGDIAEGYSVSREKKESFPLTVTSAQKNPTAFYLCASTAPVEVNEQFFGPGTRLTVL.

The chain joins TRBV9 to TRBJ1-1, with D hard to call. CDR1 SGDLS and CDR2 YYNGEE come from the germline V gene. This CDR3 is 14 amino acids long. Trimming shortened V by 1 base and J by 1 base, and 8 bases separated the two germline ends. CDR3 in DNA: TGTGCCAGCAGCGTAATGGGAGAGAACACTGAAGCTTTCTTT. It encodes CASSVMGENTEAFF.

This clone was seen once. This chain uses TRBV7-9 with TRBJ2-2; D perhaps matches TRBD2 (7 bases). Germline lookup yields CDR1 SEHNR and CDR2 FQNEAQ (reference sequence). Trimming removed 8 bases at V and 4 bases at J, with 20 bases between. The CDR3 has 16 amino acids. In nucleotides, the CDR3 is TGTGCCAGCCGGGGGGCCTTACCTGAGCCCACCGGGGAGCTGTTTTTT. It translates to CASRGALPEPTGELFF.

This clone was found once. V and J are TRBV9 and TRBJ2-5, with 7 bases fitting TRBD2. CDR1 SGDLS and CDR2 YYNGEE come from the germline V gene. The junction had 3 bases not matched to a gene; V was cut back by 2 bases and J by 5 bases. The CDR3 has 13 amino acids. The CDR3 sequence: CASSVTSEETQYF. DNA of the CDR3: TGTGCCAGCAGCGTCACTAGCGAGGAGACCCAGTACTTC.

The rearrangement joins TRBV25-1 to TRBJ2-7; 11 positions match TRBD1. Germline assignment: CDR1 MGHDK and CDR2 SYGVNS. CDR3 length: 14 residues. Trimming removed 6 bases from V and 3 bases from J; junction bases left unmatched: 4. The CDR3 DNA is TGTGCCAGCAGCAGGACAGGGGGCTTCTACGAGCAGTACTTC. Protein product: CASSRTGGFYEQYF.

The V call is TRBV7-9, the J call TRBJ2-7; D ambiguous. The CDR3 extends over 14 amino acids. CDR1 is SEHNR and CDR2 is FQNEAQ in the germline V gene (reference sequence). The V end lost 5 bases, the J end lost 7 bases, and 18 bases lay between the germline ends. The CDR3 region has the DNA TGTGCCAGCAGCCTCAACAACCCGGCGTGGGAGCAGTACGTC. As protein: CASSLNNPAWEQYV.

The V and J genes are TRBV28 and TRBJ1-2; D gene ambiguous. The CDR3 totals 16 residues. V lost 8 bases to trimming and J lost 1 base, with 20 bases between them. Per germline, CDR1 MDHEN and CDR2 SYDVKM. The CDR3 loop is CASLKTRPSINYGYTF. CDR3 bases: TGTGCCAGCCTTAAGACAAGGCCGTCGATTAACTATGGCTACACCTTC.

In nucleotides, the CDR3 is TGCGCCAGCAGTCGCCGTACCGAGGGGGCTGAAAAACTGTTTTTT. It codes for CASSRRTEGAEKLFF. The rearrangement joins TRBV5-1 to TRBJ1-4; TRBD1 matches 7 bases. The CDR3 contains 15 residues. The junction had 11 bases not matched to a gene; V was cut back by 5 bases and J by 7 bases. Germline V gene lookup returns CDR1 SGHRS and CDR2 YFSETQ. The full variable domain, its missing parts supplied by reference TRBV5-1 and TRBJ1-4, is KAGVTQTPRYLIKTRGQQVTLSCSPISGHRSVSWYQQTPGQGLQFLFEYFSETQRNKGNFPGRFSGRQFSNSRSEMNVSTLELGDSALYLCASSRRTEGAEKLFFGSGTQLSVL.

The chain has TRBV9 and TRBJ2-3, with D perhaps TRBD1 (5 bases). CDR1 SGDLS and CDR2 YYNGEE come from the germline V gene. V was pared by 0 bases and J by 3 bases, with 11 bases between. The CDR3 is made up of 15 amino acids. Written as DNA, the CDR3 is TGTGCCAGCAGCGTAGCACAAGCAGGGACAGATACGCAGTATTTT. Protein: CASSVAQAGTDTQYF.

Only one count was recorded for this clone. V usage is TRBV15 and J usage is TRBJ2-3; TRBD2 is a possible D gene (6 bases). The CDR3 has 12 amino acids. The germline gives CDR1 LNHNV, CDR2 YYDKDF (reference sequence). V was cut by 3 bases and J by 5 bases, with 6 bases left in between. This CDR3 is CATSRGGDTQYF. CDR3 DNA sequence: TGTGCCACCAGCAGGGGGGGAGATACGCAGTATTTT.

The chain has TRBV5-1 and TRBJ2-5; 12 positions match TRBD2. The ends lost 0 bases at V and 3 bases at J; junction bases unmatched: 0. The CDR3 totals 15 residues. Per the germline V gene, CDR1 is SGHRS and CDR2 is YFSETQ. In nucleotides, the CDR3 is TGCGCCAGCAGCTTGGCTAGCGGGAGGGAAGAGACCCAGTACTTC. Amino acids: CASSLASGREETQYF.

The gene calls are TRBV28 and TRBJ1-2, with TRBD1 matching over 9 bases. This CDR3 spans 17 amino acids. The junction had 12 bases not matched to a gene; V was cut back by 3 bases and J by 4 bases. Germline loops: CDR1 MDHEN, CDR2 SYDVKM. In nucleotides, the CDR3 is TGTGCCAGCAGTTTCGAGGACAGGGGCAGTCTAGGCTATGGCTACACCTTC. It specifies CASSFEDRGSLGYGYTF.

The CDR3 sequence is CAISELLGEQYF. As DNA, the CDR3 is TGTGCCATCAGTGAGCTACTTGGCGAGCAGTACTTC. The V call is TRBV10-3, the J call TRBJ2-7; D is unclear. V was trimmed by 2 bases and J by 6 bases, leaving 8 bases between them. The CDR3 has 12 amino acids. Looked up from germline, CDR1 is ENHRY and CDR2 is SYGVKD.

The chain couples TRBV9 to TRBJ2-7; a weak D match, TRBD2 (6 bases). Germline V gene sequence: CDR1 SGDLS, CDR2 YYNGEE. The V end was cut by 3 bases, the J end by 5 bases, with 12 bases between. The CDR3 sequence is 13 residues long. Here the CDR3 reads CASSGRARNEQYF. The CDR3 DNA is TGTGCCAGCAGCGGGAGGGCCCGGAACGAGCAGTACTTC. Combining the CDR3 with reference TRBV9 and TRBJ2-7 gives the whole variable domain DSGVTQTPKHLITATGQRVTLRCSPRSGDLSVYWYQQSLDQGLQFLIQYYNGEERAKGNILERFSAQQFPDLHSELNLSSLELGDSALYFCASSGRARNEQYFGPGTRLTVT.

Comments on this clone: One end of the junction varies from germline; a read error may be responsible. The CDR3: CASSTEGGYGYPF. The DNA of the CDR3 is TGTGCCAGCAGTACCGAGGGTGGGTATGGCTACCCCTTC. The J gene is TRBJ1-2, the V gene TRBV7-2, with unresolved D. CDR1 SGHTA and CDR2 FQGNSA come from the germline V gene. The CDR3 sequence is 13 residues long. The full variable domain, its missing parts supplied by reference TRBV7-2 and TRBJ1-2, is GAGVSQSPSNKVTEKGKDVELRCDPISGHTALYWYRQSLGQGLEFLIYFQGNSAPDKSGLPSDRFSAERTGGSVSTLTIQRTQQEDSAVYLCASSTEGGYGYPFGSGTRLTVV.

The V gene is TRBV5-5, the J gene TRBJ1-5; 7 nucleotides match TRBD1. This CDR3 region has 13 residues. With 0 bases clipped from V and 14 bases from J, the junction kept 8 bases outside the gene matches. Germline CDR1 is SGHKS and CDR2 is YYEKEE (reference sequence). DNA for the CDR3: TGTGCCAGCAGCTTGGTCTCCGGACAGGCTGAGCATTTT. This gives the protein CASSLVSGQAEHF.

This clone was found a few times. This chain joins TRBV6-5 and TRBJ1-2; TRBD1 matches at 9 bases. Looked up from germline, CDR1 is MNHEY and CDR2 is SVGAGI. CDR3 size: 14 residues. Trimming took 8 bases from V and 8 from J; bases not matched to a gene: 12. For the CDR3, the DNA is TGTGCCAGCCGGGGGACAGGGTCTAATGGCGGCTACACCTTC. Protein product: CASRGTGSNGGYTF.